Listed here are 18 T cell receptor beta chains from one sample, sequenced in a study of cytomegalovirus exposure and HLA in healthy donors. The primer mix had 60 Vbeta and 13 Jbeta primers. Some clones are missing from TCRdb's copy, which holds only in-frame ones; the method was immunoSEQ multiplex PCR. The data show approximately 94,000 clones, with over 60% seen just once and around 5% held by the top ten. Sequencing input: PBMCs. The source of these receptors is a man in his thirties or forties in good health and CMV-seropositive.

This clone has just a few counts. The chain carries TRBV15 and TRBJ2-1, with TRBD2 matching over 7 bases. The CDR3 covers 15 residues. Germline assignment: CDR1 LNHNV and CDR2 YYDKDF (reference sequence). J was trimmed by 4 bases and V by 1 base; bases with no gene match: 4. CDR3 residues: CATSRAGEGYNEQFF. The CDR3 DNA reads as TGTGCCACCAGCAGAGCCGGGGAGGGATACAATGAGCAGTTCTTC.

The J gene is TRBJ2-4, the V gene TRBV29-1; no reliable D call. This CDR3 is 12 amino acids long. Trimming took off 7 bases at V and 3 bases at J, with 10 bases between the two ends. CDR1 is SQVTM and CDR2 is ANQGSEA in the germline V gene. The chain's CDR3 is CSGTSDKNIQYF. The CDR3 DNA reads TGCAGCGGCACAAGTGACAAAAACATTCAGTACTTC.

The CDR3 spells CASSFQRDFQETQYF. The CDR3 bases are TGTGCCAGCAGTTTTCAGCGGGACTTTCAAGAGACCCAGTACTTC. V is TRBV28 and J is TRBJ2-5, with 7 bases identical to TRBD2. Germline V lookup: CDR1 MDHEN, CDR2 SYDVKM. The J segment lost 2 bases and the V segment lost 3 bases, leaving 6 bases of the junction unmatched. The CDR3 runs 15 residues.

This chain joins TRBV5-6 and TRBJ2-4; perhaps TRBD2 as D (5 bases). Germline assignment: CDR1 SGHDT and CDR2 YYEEEE. The CDR3 has 14 amino acids. V lost 5 bases and J lost 8, with 17 bases in between. Here the CDR3 reads CASSRTVGVDIQYF. In DNA, the CDR3 is TGTGCCAGCAGTCGGACGGTCGGGGTCGACATTCAGTACTTC. Full variable domain (missing parts from reference TRBV5-6 and TRBJ2-4): DAGVTQSPTHLIKTRGQQVTLRCSPKSGHDTVSWYQQALGQGPQFIFQYYEEEERQRGNFPDRFSGHQFPNYSSELNVNALLLGDSALYLCASSRTVGVDIQYFGAGTRLSVL.

This chain uses TRBV19 with TRBJ1-2; D ambiguous. V lost 0 bases, J lost 3 bases, and 11 bases lay in between. CDR1 is LNHDA, CDR2 SQIVND, per germline (reference sequence). This CDR3 region has 15 residues. The CDR3 here is CASSIDLMGDYGYTF. Here the CDR3 DNA reads TGTGCCAGTAGTATAGATCTGATGGGAGACTATGGCTACACCTTC.

This clone has just a few counts. The chain is built from TRBV19 and TRBJ1-4; possibly TRBD1 for D (5 bases). V lost 4 bases and J 8 bases, leaving 20 bases between the germline ends. The CDR3 runs to 16 residues. Germline loops: CDR1 LNHDA, CDR2 SQIVND (reference sequence). CDR3 amino acids: CASSTLGQATREKLFF. DNA for the CDR3: TGTGCCAGTAGTACCCTGGGGCAGGCAACTCGGGAAAAACTGTTTTTT.

A word on this clone: The junction departs from the called germline gene at one end, perhaps through a read error. This rearrangement joins TRBV7-9 to TRBJ1-1, with TRBD1 matching 7 bases. The germline V gene encodes CDR1 SEHNR and CDR2 FQNEAQ (reference sequence). The CDR3 is made up of 14 amino acids. CDR3 bases: TGTTCCAGCAGCTTAGGCCAGGGGGTGACTGAAGCTTTCTTT. This gives the protein CSSSLGQGVTEAFF.

Only a few counts were recorded for this clone. V is TRBV6-6 and J is TRBJ2-7, with a weak D call TRBD1 (5 bases). CDR3 length: 14 residues. Germline-derived CDR1 and CDR2 are MNHNY and SVGAGI (reference sequence). Trimming left V 2 bases short and J 5 bases short, with 13 bases between. CDR3 DNA: TGTGCCAGCAGTTACCAGGGTTTTATCGACGAGCAGTACTTC. Translating it yields CASSYQGFIDEQYF.

This clone has just a few counts. The genes are TRBV6-1 and TRBJ2-5, with 10 bases fitting TRBD1. Losses at the gene ends were 2 bases for V and 4 bases for J; bases not matched to a gene: 7. Germline CDR1 reads MNHNS; CDR2 reads SASEGT. The CDR3 totals 16 residues. This chain's CDR3 is CASSEFGGTGAETQYF. The CDR3 coding sequence is TGTGCCAGCAGTGAATTCGGGGGGACAGGGGCAGAGACCCAGTACTTC.

The V gene is TRBV5-3, the J gene TRBJ2-5; 7 nucleotides match TRBD1. TRBV5-3 is placed among ORFs of uncertain function. V lost 3 bases, J lost 2 bases, and 10 bases stayed unmatched. The CDR3 consists of 16 residues. CDR3 coding DNA: TGTGCCAGAAGCTCCCACAGGGGATGTAATCAAGAGACCCAGTACTTC. This translates into CARSSHRGCNQETQYF.

The chain is built from TRBV7-2 and TRBJ2-5, with 7 bases that match TRBD2. From germline, CDR1 is SGHTA and CDR2 FQGNSA. This CDR3 contains 14 residues. After removal of 3 bases from V and 3 bases from J, the junction contained 4 bases not matched to a gene. The CDR3 sequence is CASSFYGGKETQYF. CDR3 coding DNA: TGTGCCAGCAGCTTTTACGGGGGGAAAGAGACCCAGTACTTC.

This clone was seen a few times. The chain joins TRBV19 to TRBJ2-6; maybe TRBD1 (5 bases). The V end was cut by 3 bases, the J end by 3 bases, with 9 bases between. The CDR3 extends over 15 amino acids. In germline, CDR1 is LNHDA, CDR2 SQIVND (reference sequence). In DNA form, the CDR3 reads TGTGCCAGTAGTATCCCAGGGCTTGGGGCCAACGTCCTGACTTTC. Translating gives CASSIPGLGANVLTF.

This rearrangement joins TRBV5-1 to TRBJ2-5; D is ambiguous. The germline gives CDR1 SGHRS, CDR2 YFSETQ. V was shortened by 3 bases and J by 3 bases, with 6 bases between the two germline ends. CDR3 length: 12 amino acids. CDR3: CASSYTEETQYF. Here the CDR3 DNA reads TGCGCCAGCAGCTACACCGAAGAGACCCAGTACTTC.

The gene calls are TRBV5-1 and TRBJ1-1; TRBD1 is a possible D gene (5 bases). Germline-derived CDR1 and CDR2 are SGHRS and YFSETQ. The CDR3 is 15 residues long. Trimming pared 6 bases from V and 0 bases from J, leaving 15 bases between. CDR3 bases: TGCGCCAGCACCAACGGGGGGGGAATGAACACTGAAGCTTTCTTT. Amino acids: CASTNGGGMNTEAFF.

This clone has only a few counts. The V gene is TRBV2, the J gene TRBJ2-7; D remains ambiguous. This CDR3 is 16 amino acids long. Trimming removed 4 bases from V and 0 bases from J, with 16 bases in between. Germline V gene data show CDR1 as SNHLY and CDR2 as FYNNEI. This CDR3 is CASSGKTAFDSYEQYV. The CDR3 coding sequence is TGTGCCAGCAGTGGGAAGACGGCATTCGACTCCTACGAGCAGTACGTC.

This sequence joins TRBV30 and TRBJ2-7, with no clear D. The germline V gene has CDR1 GTSNPN and CDR2 SVGIG (reference sequence). This CDR3 region has 13 residues. CDR3 DNA: TGTGCTGTCCAGACAACCCCCCATGTCGAGCAGTACTTC. Protein product: CAVQTTPHVEQYF.

The genes are TRBV6-5 and TRBJ1-1; 9 bases agree with TRBD1. V gave up 5 bases and J gave up 5 bases; unmatched junction bases: 3. The germline V gene encodes CDR1 MNHEY and CDR2 SVGAGI. The CDR3 spans 13 residues. The CDR3 DNA is TGTGCCAGCAGTCGAGGACAGGGGACTGAAGCTTTCTTT. It is translated as CASSRGQGTEAFF.

This CDR3 reads CASSVALAGNEQFF. The CDR3 DNA reads TGTGCCAGCAGCGTAGCCCTAGCGGGCAATGAGCAGTTCTTC. This chain joins TRBV9 and TRBJ2-1, with TRBD2 matching 8 bases. Trimming removed 0 bases from V and 6 bases from J; junction bases left unmatched: 2. Germline V CDR1 and CDR2: SGDLS, YYNGEE. The CDR3 contains 14 residues.